One and the same sample provided the 7 T cell receptor beta chains below, sequenced in a study of cytomegalovirus exposure and HLA in healthy donors. It was with 60 Vbeta and 13 Jbeta primers that the PCR ran. Method: immunoSEQ multiplex PCR; TCRdb's copy keeps in-frame clones and lacks some. The table lists some 150,000 clones, less than 85% of them singletons, with approximately 2.3% in the top ten. The sample was PBMCs. Receptor source: a woman aged 55-69 years in good health and CMV-seropositive.

The V gene is TRBV7-9, the J gene TRBJ1-2; no firm D call. CDR1 and CDR2 (germline): SEHNR, FQNEAQ (reference sequence). The CDR3 extends over 12 amino acids. V lost 3 bases to trimming and J lost 8 bases, with 10 bases between them. The CDR3 DNA sequence: TGTGCCAGCAGCTTCCCCGCGGGGGGCTACACCTTC. It codes for CASSFPAGGYTF.

The CDR3 coding sequence is TGTGCCAGCAGCTCCCCGTTTGGGGGCTTCGGTGAGCAGTTCTTC. It yields the protein CASSSPFGGFGEQFF. The V call is TRBV9, the J call TRBJ2-1, with D possibly being TRBD1 (6 bases). The CDR3 is made up of 15 amino acids. Germline-derived CDR1 and CDR2 are SGDLS and YYNGEE. The V end was cut by 4 bases, the J end by 9 bases, with 20 bases between.

This clone has a handful of counts. The chain has TRBV6-5 and TRBJ1-1, with 8 bases fitting TRBD1. The V segment lost 6 bases and the J segment 1 base; nucleotides outside the gene matches: 7. Germline V gene sequence: CDR1 MNHEY, CDR2 SVGAGI. This CDR3 has 15 residues. The CDR3, as DNA: TGTGCCAGCAGAACCCCGGGGACAGGGAACACTGAAGCTTTCTTT. This translates into CASRTPGTGNTEAFF.

The chain joins TRBV27 to TRBJ1-5, with D possibly TRBD1 on 6 matching bases. Trimming left V 7 bases short and J 9 bases short, with 16 bases between. The CDR3 covers 13 residues. CDR1 is MNHEY and CDR2 is SMNVEV in the germline V gene (reference sequence). The CDR3 protein is CASKPKQGRPQHF. Here the CDR3 DNA reads TGTGCCAGCAAACCAAAACAGGGACGGCCCCAGCATTTT.

J is TRBJ2-3 and V is TRBV9, with D perhaps matching TRBD2 (5 bases). The CDR3 totals 17 residues. CDR1 and CDR2 (germline): SGDLS, YYNGEE. V dropped 3 bases and J dropped 4 bases, with 21 bases sitting between them. This CDR3 reads CASSALRRRTRADTQYF. The CDR3 DNA follows: TGTGCCAGCAGCGCGCTTAGACGTAGGACGCGGGCAGATACGCAGTATTTT.

V is TRBV10-3 and J is TRBJ2-4; no clear D gene. Trimming took 3 bases from V and 0 from J, leaving 12 bases between them. CDR1 and CDR2 from the germline V gene are ENHRY and SYGVKD. The CDR3 consists of 16 residues. The CDR3 loop is CAISETAPLAKNIQYF. The CDR3 DNA reads as TGTGCCATCAGTGAAACAGCCCCTCTAGCCAAAAACATTCAGTACTTC.

The chain combines TRBV5-1 with TRBJ1-3; a weak D match, TRBD1 (5 bases). Germline V gives CDR1 SGHRS, CDR2 YFSETQ. This CDR3 comprises 16 residues. The germline V and J ends were trimmed by 5 bases and 0 bases, with 15 bases remaining between them. CDR3 nucleotide sequence: TGCGCCAGCAGTGCTGTCCAGGGTTACTCTGGAAACACCATATATTTT. Encoded protein: CASSAVQGYSGNTIYF. The full variable domain, with the rest looked up from reference TRBV5-1 and TRBJ1-3, is KAGVTQTPRYLIKTRGQQVTLSCSPISGHRSVSWYQQTPGQGLQFLFEYFSETQRNKGNFPGRFSGRQFSNSRSEMNVSTLELGDSALYLCASSAVQGYSGNTIYFGEGSWLTVV.